This T cell receptor (beta chain) was documented in a study of T cell repertoires in cytomegalovirus infection. As for the study in general: CMV infection and matching HLA type were both indicated by public TCR beta signatures.

TCRdb reprocessed the reads via MiXCR and lists one record per CDR3 protein. The sample records a few hundred thousand distinct CDR3 sequences, around a tenth being singletons. The germline gives CDR1 MGHRA, CDR2 YSYEKL. V shed 0 bases and J shed 5 bases, with 11 bases lying between them. The CDR3 length is 15 residues. This receptor was taken from a human donor in good health (CMV status not recorded). Some clones in this sample may be carry-over from other donors' samples. The chain uses TRBV4-1 and TRBJ2-1, with D hard to call. Sequencing input: PBMCs. The CDR3 coding sequence is TGCGCCAGCAGCCAAGAACGGGTCGCACACAATGAGCAGTTCTTC. Amino acid sequence: CASSQERVAHNEQFF.